This T cell receptor (beta chain) was sequenced for a study of T cells in Graves' hyperthyroidism and ophthalmopathy (dated by TCRdb to the late 2010s). About the investigation overall: Peripheral blood samples were taken at initial diagnosis, before any treatment was given. TCR V-J signatures able to tell the groups apart were searched for in a discovery cohort of approximately 95 patients, of whom around 43 had Graves' ophthalmopathy and around 57 had stable Graves' hyperthyroidism. Whether ophthalmopathy could be predicted prospectively was tested in an independent validation cohort made up of roughly 19 hyperthyroidism patients plus 17 patients who later progressed to ophthalmopathy. The roughly 91 discovery patients were randomly split 7:3 into training and test sets. In roughly six Graves' hyperthyroidism patients, the study also compared T-cell repertoires from thyroid tissue with T-cell repertoires from blood. Once sampling was done, hyperthyroidism patients were given methimazole at a starting dose of 30 mg daily, whereas ophthalmopathy patients were given high-dose intravenous methylprednisolone. The paper describes TCR Vbeta CDR3 sequencing of 140 or so peripheral blood samples, made up of some 42 ophthalmopathy patients, around 78 hyperthyroidism patients and roughly 17 progressor patients.

For CDR1 and CDR2, the germline V gene lists SNHLY and FYNNEI. Cut back by 4 bases and 7 bases, the V and J ends lie 7 bases apart. Measured from the cysteine to the phenylalanine, the CDR3 is 12 residues long. Only CDR3 DNA is held: 36 bases, read in frame from base 1. This clonotype came up a few times. Its binding antigen is unknown. Per-base qualities were not stored, and no clone one base away is much larger. On the study overall, not on this receptor specifically: In validation, the model predicted progression to ophthalmopathy a median of about 6.8 months before onset, with 70% to 71% sensitivity and nearly 75% specificity. No statistical method was used to set the sample size in advance, and investigators knew the group allocation. Ophthalmopathy was separated from stable hyperthyroidism by a 13 V-J signature model, with 87.88% sensitivity and about 81% specificity obtained in cross-validation and 80%/75% obtained in testing. Blood samples also contained most of the expanded thyroid clonotypes (frequency above 0.001), which suggests that blood repertoires may reflect thyroid immune responses.

The TCR beta CDR3 regions were amplified from the RNA transcripts. The first round of RT-PCR for the TCR CDR3 was performed with the HTBI primer set and the Qiagen OneStep RT-PCR kit. A second multiplex PCR round built the libraries, followed by size selection and purification. Sequencing of the libraries was done on an Illumina HiSeq2000 using paired-end 100 bp reads. Per the source publication's procedure: SOAPnuke was used to process the raw data, with reads discarded if the reads contained adapters or uncalled bases, had a mean Phred below 15, or lacked an exact constant-primer or identifier match. High-quality paired reads were merged using COPE v1.2.5, and each unique nucleotide sequence was defined as a clonotype. Clonotypes were aligned to IMGT TRBV, TRBD and TRBJ reference segments using MiTCR v1.1. Only V-J combinations with frequency above 0.0001, covering 99.2% of repertoires, were analysed. A TCS score was defined as the ratio of F50 (clonal expansion) to E x V (chaos), with BLOSUM62-based TCRdist applied between CDR3 peptides within each V-J. Welch's t-statistics and random forest reduced fewer than 550 V-J features to 13, which were used in a naive Bayes classifier (R e1071). TCRdb reprocessing: public reads trimmed at Q25 with fastp, clones called with MiXCR, in-frame beta chains kept. Each record represents a unique CDR3 protein, reported with the most common genes and DNA among its rows. The V and J calls here are based on TCRdb, not the publication. Here the sample has about 200,000 distinct CDR3 sequences; 17% occur a single time. The ten largest account for 53% of the sample.

A patient counted as having stable Graves' hyperthyroidism if no progression to ophthalmopathy occurred over 18 months of follow-up. Hyperthyroidism patients were newly diagnosed, with disease duration under 2 months, and aged 18 to 65 years. Patients with uncontrolled infections, other autoimmune diseases, pregnancy or lactation were excluded. Diagnoses were based on clinical symptoms, serum thyroxine and TRAb, thyroid ultrasound and orbital computed tomography. PBMCs were isolated from more than 8 ml of fresh peripheral blood by Ficoll-Paque density gradient centrifugation. Trizol reagent was used to extract total RNA, and RNA quality was then checked on an Agilent 2100 Bioanalyzer.

Sequences were obtained from blood. The sequence joins TRBV2 to TRBJ2-2, with the D gene too uncertain to name. This receptor was identified in a woman between 45 and 60 years old with Graves' hyperthyroidism. The nucleotides are TGTGCCAGCAGTGGGTCTGTCGGGGAGCTGTTTTTT. Its protein product is CASSGSVGELFF.